This is a list of T cell receptor beta chains from one sample in a study of response to subunit inactivated influenza vaccine. Each CDR3 protein gets one entry after TCRdb re-called the RT-PCR reads with MiXCR. The sample carries about 700,000 distinct CDR3 sequences, more than 11% recorded once. The sample consisted of PBMCs from blood, taken less than 15 days before vaccination. All receptors derive from a man aged 45 to 65 who received an inactivated influenza vaccine. Each CDR3 is given with its conserved first and last residue. The order of the fields is CDR3 length, J gene, V gene, clone size, D gene, CDR3 DNA, CDR3 protein. D genes are given only for firm matches. Size tells how often a clone was seen (once, few, many) or the class of an expanded clone, and some rows leave it out.

CDR3 length: 15; J gene: TRBJ2-2; V gene: TRBV27; clone size: many; D gene: .; CDR3 DNA: TGTGCCAGCAGTTTAAACGGGGGCGGGACCGGGGAGCTGTTTTTT; CDR3 protein: CASSLNGGGTGELFF
CDR3 length: 16; J gene: TRBJ2-1; V gene: TRBV9; clone size: few; D gene: TRBD2; CDR3 DNA: TGTGCCAGCAGCATTCCACTAGCGGGAGAGAACAATGAGCAGTTCTTC; CDR3 protein: CASSIPLAGENNEQFF
CDR3 length: 14; J gene: TRBJ2-3; V gene: TRBV27; clone size: .; D gene: .; CDR3 DNA: TGTGCCAGCAGTTTATTTTGGGAAGCAGATACGCAGTATTTT; CDR3 protein: CASSLFWEADTQYF
CDR3 length: 15; J gene: TRBJ1-1; V gene: TRBV7-2; clone size: few; D gene: .; CDR3 DNA: TGTGCCAGCAGCCCTCTCGGGGGCGCTTCGGCCGAAGCTTTCTTT; CDR3 protein: CASSPLGGASAEAFF
CDR3 length: 11; J gene: TRBJ2-7; V gene: TRBV2; clone size: few; D gene: .; CDR3 DNA: TGTGCCAGCAGTGAAGTGTTGGGGCAGTACTTC; CDR3 protein: CASSEVLGQYF
CDR3 length: 17; J gene: TRBJ1-5; V gene: TRBV4-3; clone size: .; D gene: .; CDR3 DNA: TGCGCCAGCAGCCAAGATTGGGGCTACAGCGGCAATCAGCCCCAGCATTTT; CDR3 protein: CASSQDWGYSGNQPQHF
CDR3 length: 15; J gene: TRBJ1-4; V gene: TRBV7-2; clone size: few; D gene: .; CDR3 DNA: TGTGCCAGCCAAGCTTCCGGGATACGTAGAAAAAAACTGTTTTTT; CDR3 protein: CASQASGIRRKKLFF
CDR3 length: 14; J gene: TRBJ2-7; V gene: TRBV3-1; clone size: few; D gene: .; CDR3 DNA: TGTGCCAGCAGCCGATCCGGACAGTACTACGAGCAGTACTTC; CDR3 protein: CASSRSGQYYEQYF
CDR3 length: 14; J gene: TRBJ1-6; V gene: TRBV10-3; clone size: .; D gene: .; CDR3 DNA: TGTGCCATCAGGCCAGCAGGGGTTGATTCACCCCTCCACTTT; CDR3 protein: CAIRPAGVDSPLHF
CDR3 length: 14; J gene: TRBJ1-2; V gene: TRBV3-1; clone size: .; D gene: .; CDR3 DNA: TGTGCCAGCAGCCAACGCGGACAAGTCTATGGCTACACCTTC; CDR3 protein: CASSQRGQVYGYTF
CDR3 length: 17; J gene: TRBJ2-6; V gene: TRBV5-4; clone size: once; D gene: .; CDR3 DNA: TGTGCCAGCAGCTTGGCAGGGCAGGGGTCCGGGGCCAACGTCCTGACTTTC; CDR3 protein: CASSLAGQGSGANVLTF
CDR3 length: 15; J gene: TRBJ2-3; V gene: TRBV19; clone size: few; D gene: TRBD2; CDR3 DNA: TGTGCCAGTACGACTAGCGGGGGGATCACAGATACGCAGTATTTT; CDR3 protein: CASTTSGGITDTQYF
CDR3 length: 15; J gene: TRBJ2-1; V gene: TRBV18; clone size: many; D gene: .; CDR3 DNA: TGTGCCAGCTCACCACGCAGGGAGGCCTACAATGAGCAGTTCTTC; CDR3 protein: CASSPRREAYNEQFF
CDR3 length: 14; J gene: TRBJ2-7; V gene: TRBV19; clone size: .; D gene: .; CDR3 DNA: TGTGCCAGTACTCTCCGGGACTGGGGATCCGAGCAGTACTTC; CDR3 protein: CASTLRDWGSEQYF
CDR3 length: 13; J gene: TRBJ2-7; V gene: TRBV25-1; clone size: .; D gene: TRBD1; CDR3 DNA: TGTGCCACCGCAGGGGGCAGGATCTACGAGCAGTACTTC; CDR3 protein: CATAGGRIYEQYF
CDR3 length: 15; J gene: TRBJ1-6; V gene: TRBV4-3; clone size: .; D gene: .; CDR3 DNA: TGCGCCAGCAGCCAAGAAAAGGGCCCCAATTCACCCCTCCACTTT; CDR3 protein: CASSQEKGPNSPLHF
CDR3 length: 13; J gene: TRBJ2-7; V gene: TRBV10-3; clone size: .; D gene: .; CDR3 DNA: TGTGCCAACCGACAGGATAGCTCCTACGAGCAGTACTTC; CDR3 protein: CANRQDSSYEQYF
CDR3 length: 16; J gene: TRBJ2-1; V gene: TRBV6-1; clone size: many; D gene: TRBD2; CDR3 DNA: TGTGCCAGCAGACTCCTGCCTAGCGGGGCCTATGGCGAGCAGTTCTTC; CDR3 protein: CASRLLPSGAYGEQFF
CDR3 length: 17; J gene: TRBJ2-6; V gene: TRBV29-1; clone size: .; D gene: TRBD1; CDR3 DNA: TGCAGCGTTATTACCGGGACAGGCAGCTCTGGGGCCAACGTCCTGACTTTC; CDR3 protein: CSVITGTGSSGANVLTF
CDR3 length: 19; J gene: TRBJ2-1; V gene: TRBV15; clone size: few; D gene: TRBD2; CDR3 DNA: TGTGCCACCAGCAGGAGGACTAGCGGGGGGGGAGGCTCCTACAATGAGCAGTTCTTC; CDR3 protein: CATSRRTSGGGGSYNEQFF
CDR3 length: 16; J gene: TRBJ1-1; V gene: TRBV27; clone size: few; D gene: .; CDR3 DNA: TGTGCCAGCAGTTTATCGGGGGTTGGGGGAAGTACTGAAGCTTTCTTT; CDR3 protein: CASSLSGVGGSTEAFF
CDR3 length: 13; J gene: TRBJ1-1; V gene: TRBV7-9; clone size: few; D gene: .; CDR3 DNA: TGTGCCAGCAGCTTATTCCCAGGGACTGAAGCTTTCTTT; CDR3 protein: CASSLFPGTEAFF
CDR3 length: 14; J gene: TRBJ2-3; V gene: TRBV6-2/TRBV6-3; clone size: few; D gene: .; CDR3 DNA: TGTGCCAGCAGTTTTCAGGGGCGAGGAAGTACGCAGTATTTT; CDR3 protein: CASSFQGRGSTQYF
CDR3 length: 14; J gene: TRBJ1-1; V gene: TRBV12-3/TRBV12-4; clone size: .; D gene: .; CDR3 DNA: TGTGCCAGCAGTTTAGCAGTTCTTAGGACTGAAGCTTTCTTT; CDR3 protein: CASSLAVLRTEAFF
CDR3 length: 14; J gene: TRBJ2-7; V gene: TRBV4-1; clone size: few; D gene: TRBD1; CDR3 DNA: TGCGCCAGCAGCCCTTTCGCAGGGGGCTACGAGCAGTACTTC; CDR3 protein: CASSPFAGGYEQYF
CDR3 length: 16; J gene: TRBJ2-1; V gene: TRBV6-7; clone size: .; D gene: .; CDR3 DNA: TGTGCCAGCAGTTACAATTTTGGGCAGGGGGAGGATGAGCAGTTCTTC; CDR3 protein: CASSYNFGQGEDEQFF
CDR3 length: 16; J gene: TRBJ1-5; V gene: TRBV7-8; clone size: .; D gene: TRBD1; CDR3 DNA: TGTGCCAGCAGCAGTCGGGACAGGGCAACGTTTCAGCCCCAGCATTTT; CDR3 protein: CASSSRDRATFQPQHF
CDR3 length: 14; J gene: TRBJ1-5; V gene: TRBV19; clone size: .; D gene: .; CDR3 DNA: TGTGCCAGTAGTATGGTGGGGAGGAATCAGCCCCAGCATTTT; CDR3 protein: CASSMVGRNQPQHF
CDR3 length: 13; J gene: TRBJ2-5; V gene: TRBV20-1; clone size: .; D gene: .; CDR3 DNA: TGCAGTGCTAGACCGAGGCGTGAGATGCGCAGGTACTTC; CDR3 protein: CSARPRREMRRYF
CDR3 length: 17; J gene: TRBJ1-1; V gene: TRBV2; clone size: few; D gene: .; CDR3 DNA: TGTGCCAGCAGCCGCTGGGGTGACAGGAGCAGAAACACTGAAGCTTTCTTT; CDR3 protein: CASSRWGDRSRNTEAFF